This T cell receptor beta chain was captured by sequencing in a study of shared clonotypes between healthy human individuals. The CDR3 is made up of 15 amino acids. V lost 3 bases, J lost 1 base, and 3 bases stayed unmatched. The germline gives CDR1 SGDLS, CDR2 YYNGEE. TCRdb's copy holds only in-frame clones and misses some; the assay was immunoSEQ multiplex PCR. The sample gives millions of clones, approximately 94% of which show up once; over 1.5% is in the top ten. Turning to this clone: The same CDR3 arises from other DNA sequences in this sample as well.

Terminally differentiated effector memory CD45RA+ cells were left out of the naive CD8 fraction, which was CD45RO-negative and positively selected for CCR7. This sequence originates from a young man in good health. Some clones in this sample may be carry-over from other donors' samples. Sequencing input: naive CD8+ T cells from PBMCs. The chain uses TRBV9 and TRBJ2-5, with 10 bases fitting TRBD1. The CDR3 nucleotides are TGTGCCAGCAGCGCCGGGACAGGGGTCCAAGAGACCCAGTACTTC. This sequence encodes CASSAGTGVQETQYF.